This T cell receptor (beta chain) was sequenced for a study of control samples from healthy donors and cancer patients. The CDR3 consists of 17 residues. Germline loops: CDR1 LGHNA, CDR2 YSLEER. The V and J ends lost 1 base and 0 bases respectively, with 13 bases between them. TCRdb keeps only in-frame clones here, not all; method: immunoSEQ multiplex PCR. This sample has approximately 150,000 clones, with approximately 94% found just once. This clone has a single count. This chain joins TRBV4-3 and TRBJ1-3, with D perhaps matching TRBD1 (6 bases). Input material: blood. The clonotype comes from a man aged 40-50 years in good health. The CDR3 reads CASSQVQGPSSGNTIYF. Here the CDR3 DNA reads TGCGCCAGCAGCCAAGTCCAGGGGCCGAGCTCTGGAAACACCATATATTTT.